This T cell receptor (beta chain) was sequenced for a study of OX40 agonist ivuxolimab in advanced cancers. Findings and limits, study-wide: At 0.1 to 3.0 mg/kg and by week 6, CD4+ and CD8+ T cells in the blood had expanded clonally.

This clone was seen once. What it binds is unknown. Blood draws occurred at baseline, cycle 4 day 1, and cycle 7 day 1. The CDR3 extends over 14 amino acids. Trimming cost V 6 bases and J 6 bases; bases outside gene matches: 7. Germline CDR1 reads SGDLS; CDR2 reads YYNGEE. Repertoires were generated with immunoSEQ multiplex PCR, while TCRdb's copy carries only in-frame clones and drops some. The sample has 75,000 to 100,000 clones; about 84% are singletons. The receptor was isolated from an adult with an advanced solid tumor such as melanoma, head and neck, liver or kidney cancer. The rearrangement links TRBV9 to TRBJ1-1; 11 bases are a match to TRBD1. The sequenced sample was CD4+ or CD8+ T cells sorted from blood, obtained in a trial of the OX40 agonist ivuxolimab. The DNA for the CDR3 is TGTGCCAGCAACCCGGGACAGGGGGGATCTGAAGCTTTCTTT. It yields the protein CASNPGQGGSEAFF.